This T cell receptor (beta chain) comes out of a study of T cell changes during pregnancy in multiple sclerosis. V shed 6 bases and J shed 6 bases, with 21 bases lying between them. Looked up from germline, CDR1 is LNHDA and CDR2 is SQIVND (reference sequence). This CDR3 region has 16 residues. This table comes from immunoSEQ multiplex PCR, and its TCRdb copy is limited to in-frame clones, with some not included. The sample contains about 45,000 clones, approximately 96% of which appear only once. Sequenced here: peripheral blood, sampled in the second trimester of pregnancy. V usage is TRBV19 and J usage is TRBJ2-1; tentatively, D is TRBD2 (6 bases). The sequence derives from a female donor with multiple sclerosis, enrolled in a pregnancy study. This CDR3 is CASRRLSFAGLNEQFF. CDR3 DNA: TGTGCCAGTAGAAGGCTATCGTTCGCGGGACTCAATGAGCAGTTCTTC.